The source of this TCR beta chain is a study of T cell repertoires in cytomegalovirus infection. TCRdb reprocessed the reads via MiXCR and lists one record per CDR3 protein. The repertoire holds about 890,000 distinct CDR3 sequences, around 32% seen once, with over 12% in the top ten. In the case of this clonotype: The antigen remains unidentified. The CDR3 ends on some other residue instead of the conserved phenylalanine or tryptophan, so this is likely a read error.

Study results and caveats: Summed frequency of public TCR beta families distinguished CMV carriers with the relevant HLA.

The ends were cut back, 1 base at V and 1 base at J, with 16 bases in the middle. Germline values: CDR1 SEHNR, CDR2 FQNEAQ (reference sequence). The CDR3 loop spans 17 amino acids. The TCR comes from a human donor in good health (CMV status not recorded). Some clones in this sample may be carry-over from other donors' samples. The genes are TRBV7-9 and TRBJ2-5, with D perhaps matching TRBD2 (5 bases). The sequences come from cultured CD8+ T cells from PBMCs, collected from culture after CMV antigen stimulation. The CDR3 DNA reads TGTGCCAGCAGCTTAGTTAAGTCAGCGGCCCGCCAAGAGACCCAGTACCTC. It translates to CASSLVKSAARQETQYL.